Below, one T cell receptor (beta chain) is given with its context. Trimming removed 10 bases from V and 13 bases from J, with 17 bases in between. The CDR3 runs to 11 residues. Germline V gene data show CDR1 as SEHNR and CDR2 as FQNEAQ (reference sequence). The method was immunoSEQ multiplex PCR; TCRdb's version includes in-frame clones alone and lacks a portion of them. The table has fewer than 400,000 clones, more than 75% seen once. This sample is drawn from a study of blood T cell repertoires in COVID-19. The sequence was collected from a woman in her 50s who had recovered from COVID-19. This chain connects TRBV7-9 to TRBJ2-1; D not certain. The sample taken for sequencing was PBMCs or T cells enriched from blood (not recorded which). CDR3 in amino acids: CATPPEVGQFF. The CDR3 bases are TGTGCCACTCCGCCCGAGGTTGGTCAGTTCTTC.